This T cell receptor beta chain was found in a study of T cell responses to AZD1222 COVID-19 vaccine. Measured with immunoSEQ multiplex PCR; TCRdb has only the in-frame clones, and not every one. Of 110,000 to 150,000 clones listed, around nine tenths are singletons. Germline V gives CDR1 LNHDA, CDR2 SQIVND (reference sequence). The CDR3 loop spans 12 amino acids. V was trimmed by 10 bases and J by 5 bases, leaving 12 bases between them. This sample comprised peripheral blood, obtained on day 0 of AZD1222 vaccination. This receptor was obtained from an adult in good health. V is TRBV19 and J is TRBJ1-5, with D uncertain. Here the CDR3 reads CAINARDQPQHF. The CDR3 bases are TGTGCCATAAACGCGAGGGATCAGCCCCAGCATTTT.